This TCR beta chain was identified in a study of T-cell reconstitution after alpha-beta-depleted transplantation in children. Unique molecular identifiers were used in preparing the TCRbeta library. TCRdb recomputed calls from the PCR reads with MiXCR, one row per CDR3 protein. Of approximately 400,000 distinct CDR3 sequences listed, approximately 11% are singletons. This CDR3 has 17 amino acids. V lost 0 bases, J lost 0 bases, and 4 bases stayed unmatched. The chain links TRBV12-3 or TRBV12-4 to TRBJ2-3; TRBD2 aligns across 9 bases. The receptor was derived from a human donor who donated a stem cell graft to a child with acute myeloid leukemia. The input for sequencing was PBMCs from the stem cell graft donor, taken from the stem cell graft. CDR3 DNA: TGTGCCAGCAGTTTAGCGCGGGGGGGCGCGAGCACAGATACGCAGTATTTT. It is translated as CASSLARGGASTDTQYF.